This T cell receptor (beta chain) was recorded in a study of blood T cells in healthy people across ages. The study's findings and limits: The study could not conclusively compare naive and antigen-experienced cells, given its unsorted PBMCs.

Then a second PCR, running roughly 7 to 11 cycles, was carried out with a sample-barcoded 5' primer and a J-beta primer mix. Every molecule of cDNA carried a tag from a template-switch adaptor with 12 random nucleotides. Each CDR3 protein is one row after TCRdb ran MiXCR on the 5' RACE reads. The sample has about 640,000 distinct CDR3 sequences, around three fifths seen once; the top ten hold more than 35%. The amount of total RNA extracted per sample was at least 5.5 micrograms. The V and J ends lost 6 bases and 8 bases respectively, with 16 bases between them. The CDR3 contains 13 residues. For this clonotype: Its antigen is not identified.

This receptor was taken from a man aged 60-69 years in good health. The chain has TRBV12-3 or TRBV12-4 and TRBJ1-2, with D tentatively TRBD1 (5 bases). Sequenced input: blood. The CDR3 region is CASSTGRDRGYTF. As DNA, the CDR3 is TGTGCCAGCAGCACGGGACGCGATCGCGGCTACACCTTC.